The 21 T cell receptor beta chains below were found in one sample sequenced in a study of tumor-infiltrating lymphocytes in primary liver carcinoma. Making TCR beta cDNA involved approximately 530 ng total RNA and a constant-region primer. Slightly modified ARM-PCR with three nested multiplex PCR rounds yielded TCR beta libraries. The first two PCR rounds, approximately 10 cycles each, used TRBV1-TRBV30 forward primers and a C-beta reverse primer. One entry per CDR3 protein results from TCRdb running MiXCR on the multiplex PCR reads. The sample lists about 300,000 distinct CDR3 sequences, roughly two thirds occurring once. In addition to blood RNA drawn from unsorted whole blood, germline DNA was extracted. Specimen: peripheral blood. Source of these receptors: a man aged 35 to 55 with primary liver carcinoma and hepatitis B virus infection.

V is TRBV7-3 and J is TRBJ2-2, with D perhaps being TRBD1 or TRBD2 (5 bases each). The CDR3 loop spans 17 amino acids. Germline V CDR1 and CDR2: SGHTA, FQGTGA. V was pared by 5 bases and J by 1 base, with 17 bases between. The CDR3 sequence is CASSPVVGAGNTGELFF. The DNA for the CDR3 is TGTGCCAGCAGCCCGGTCGTTGGGGCGGGGAACACCGGGGAGCTGTTTTTT.

Points on this clonotype: A much larger clone differs by one base, so this may be a read error. The DNA for the CDR3 is TGTGCCAGCAGTTTAGGGTCGGGTGGGTTTGGTTCTGGGGCCAACATCCTGACTTTC. Its translation: CASSLGSGGFGSGANILTF. The chain employs TRBV12-3 or TRBV12-4 and TRBJ2-6, with D possibly matching TRBD1 (5 bases). CDR3 length: 19 amino acids.

Concerning this clonotype itself: A much more abundant neighbour one base away suggests this may be a read error. The chain joins TRBV5-1 to TRBJ2-3; D perhaps matches TRBD2 (5 bases). Germline CDR1 SGHRS, CDR2 YFSETQ. The V and J ends lost 7 bases and 4 bases respectively, with 10 bases between them. The CDR3 is 12 amino acids. CDR3 sequence: CASGEGADTQYF. CDR3 sequence (DNA): TGCGCCAGCGGTGAGGGCGCAGATACGCAGTATTTT.

In regard to this clonotype: Compared with germline, one end of the junction differs, possibly owing to a read error. The V call is TRBV4-3, the J call TRBJ1-3; possible D gene TRBD1, 5 bases. Germline CDR1 is LGHNA and CDR2 is YSLEER. This CDR3 spans 17 amino acids. CDR3 sequence (DNA): TGCGCCAGCAGCCAAGCAACCGGGGGGGGTGCTGGAAACAGCATATATTTT. This sequence encodes CASSQATGGGAGNSIYF.

As for this clonotype: This may come from a read error, since a much larger clone is one base off. The CDR3 loop is CASSAGSGSKIYSYDEQFF. The DNA for the CDR3 is TGTGCCAGCAGTGCGGGGAGCGGGAGTAAGATATACTCCTACGATGAGCAGTTCTTC. The J gene is TRBJ2-1, the V gene TRBV6-1; TRBD2 matches at 8 bases. The CDR3 sequence is 19 residues long. Looked up from germline, CDR1 is MNHNS and CDR2 is SASEGT.

V is TRBV20-1 and J is TRBJ1-4; 7 positions match TRBD1. This CDR3 has 13 residues. The trim removed 6 bases at V and 8 bases at J, leaving 9 bases unmatched. Germline V gives CDR1 DFQATT, CDR2 SNEGSKA (reference sequence). This CDR3 is CSAFDQQGEKLFF. The DNA of the CDR3 is TGCAGTGCGTTTGACCAACAGGGGGAAAAACTGTTTTTT.

Of note for this clonotype: This clone may be a read error of a much larger clone one base away. CDR3 coding DNA: TGTTCCAGCAGTGCTTTGGCTAGCGGGAACCAAGAGACCCAGTACTTC. Protein product: CSSSALASGNQETQYF. This chain joins TRBV6-1 and TRBJ2-5; 9 positions match TRBD2. Germline V gives CDR1 MNHNS, CDR2 SASEGT. The CDR3 spans 16 residues.

This clonotype appeared once. A read error may produce the germline difference seen at one junction end. The chain carries TRBV10-3 and TRBJ2-3, with unresolved D. The germline V gene has CDR1 ENHRY and CDR2 SYGVKD. The CDR3 covers 12 residues. The CDR3 sequence: CATSVGTDTQYF. The CDR3 coding sequence is TGTGCCACCTCCGTCGGCACAGATACACAGTATTTT.

This chain uses TRBV6-6 with TRBJ2-2, with unresolved D. CDR3 size: 13 residues. Germline values: CDR1 MNHNY, CDR2 SVGAGI (reference sequence). V was trimmed by 2 bases and J by 3 bases, leaving 4 bases between them. The CDR3 sequence: CASSYGDTGELFF. The CDR3 DNA follows: TGTGCCAGCAGTTACGGGGACACCGGGGAGCTGTTTTTT.

This chain joins TRBV29-1 and TRBJ2-3; 9 bases map to TRBD1. The CDR3 sequence is 15 residues long. Germline loops: CDR1 SQVTM, CDR2 ANQGSEA. Trimming at V came to 2 bases and at J to 3 bases, leaving 6 bases not matched to a gene. Here the CDR3 reads CSVETGGKGTDTQYF. The CDR3 nucleotides read TGCAGCGTTGAAACAGGGGGCAAGGGGACAGATACGCAGTATTTT.

To note about this clonotype: At one of its ends the junction is not consistent with the germline gene, which may arise from a read error. For the CDR3, the DNA is TGTTCCATCAAACTGTCACAGGACTCCTACGAGCAGTACTTC. Encoded protein: CSIKLSQDSYEQYF. The chain links TRBV10-3 to TRBJ2-7; a possible D gene is TRBD1 (5 bases). The CDR3 runs 14 residues. Germline V CDR1 and CDR2: ENHRY, SYGVKD.

A remark on this clonotype: This clone may be a read error of a much larger clone one base away. V usage is TRBV12-3 or TRBV12-4 and J usage is TRBJ2-7, with 9 bases matching TRBD1. The CDR3 contains 14 residues. With V trimmed by 3 bases and J by 2 bases, 2 bases remained unmatched. The DNA for the CDR3 is TGTGCCAGCAGTTTCGGGACAGGGACCTACGAGCAGTACTTC. This sequence encodes CASSFGTGTYEQYF.

About this clonotype: A clone one base away is much larger, so this may be a read error. The chain is built from TRBV5-5 and TRBJ2-7, with 7 bases identical to TRBD1. Per germline, CDR1 SGHKS and CDR2 YYEKEE (reference sequence). This CDR3 has 13 amino acids. CDR3 amino acids: CDSSLPQGNEQYF. Written as DNA, the CDR3 is TGTGACAGCAGCTTACCACAGGGGAACGAGCAGTACTTC.

With regard to this clonotype: The junction differs from germline at one of its ends, possibly a read error. This chain joins TRBV29-1 and TRBJ1-1; D not certain. CDR1 and CDR2 (germline): SQVTM, ANQGSEA. The CDR3 contains 13 residues. The CDR3 loop reads CSVLRVMNPESFF. In DNA, the CDR3 is TGCAGCGTATTACGGGTTATGAACCCTGAATCTTTCTTT.

V and J are TRBV20-1 and TRBJ2-7; 7 nucleotides align to TRBD2. Unmatched junction bases numbered 10, after V lost 3 bases and J lost 2 bases. This CDR3 region has 15 residues. CDR1 is DFQATT, CDR2 SNEGSKA, per germline (reference sequence). CDR3 nucleotides: TGCAGTGCTAGCGGGACTACCGGGGGTCCCTACGAGCAGTACTTC. Translating gives CSASGTTGGPYEQYF.

Of note for this clonotype: A much larger clonotype is one base distant, so this may be a read error. The J gene is TRBJ1-1, the V gene TRBV6-1; TRBD1 is a possible D gene (5 bases). The CDR3 covers 14 residues. CDR1 is MNHNS and CDR2 is SASEGT in the germline V gene. CDR3 residues: CGSRRQGTNTEAFF. The CDR3, as DNA: TGTGGCAGCAGACGCCAAGGGACGAACACTGAAGCTTTCTTT.

About this clonotype itself: A much bigger clone sits one base away, suggesting this may be a read error. The genes are TRBV5-5 and TRBJ2-5; 7 bases line up with TRBD1. Germline trimming cut 5 bases from V and 4 bases from J; bases unmatched to any gene: 8. This CDR3 comprises 14 residues. Germline V gene lookup returns CDR1 SGHKS and CDR2 YYEKEE (reference sequence). The CDR3 nucleotides read TGTGCCAGCAGTACAAAGGGGGCACTAGAGACCCAGTACTTC. Its protein is CASSTKGALETQYF.

V is TRBV6-6 and J is TRBJ2-4; 8 bases map to TRBD2. This CDR3 spans 17 amino acids. Germline V CDR1 and CDR2: MNHNY, SVGAGI (reference sequence). After removal of 7 bases from V and 3 bases from J, the junction contained 14 bases not matched to a gene. This chain's CDR3 is CASTDAGTGGVKNIQYF. The CDR3 DNA is TGTGCCAGCACCGACGCTGGGACGGGAGGGGTCAAAAACATTCAGTACTTC.

A note on this clonotype: The junction differs from germline at one of its ends, possibly a read error. The chain carries TRBV28 and TRBJ2-7, with 8 bases identical to TRBD2. Germline lookup yields CDR1 MDHEN and CDR2 SYDVKM. This CDR3 contains 14 residues. The CDR3 here is CASTSAGEPDEQHF. Here the CDR3 DNA reads TGTGCCAGCACCTCAGCGGGAGAGCCGGACGAGCAGCACTTT.

The chain recombines TRBV4-1 with TRBJ2-4, with D unresolved. The CDR3 sequence is 15 residues long. CDR1 is MGHRA and CDR2 is YSYEKL in the germline V gene. V was shortened by 4 bases and J by 1 base, with 11 bases between the two germline ends. CDR3 protein: CASSRVPGAKNIQYF. The CDR3 DNA sequence: TGCGCCAGCAGCCGAGTACCTGGGGCCAAAAACATTCAGTACTTC.

As regards this clonotype: A much larger clone is a single base away; this may be a read error. This is likely a read error, given that the CDR3 carries no conserved phenylalanine or tryptophan at its end. V is TRBV14 and J is TRBJ2-2, with unresolved D. V was trimmed by 1 base and J by 6 bases, leaving 9 bases between them. Germline CDR1 reads SGHDN; CDR2 reads FVKESK. The CDR3 contains 14 residues. CDR3 loop: CASSQVIGAGELFY. CDR3 bases: TGTGCCAGCAGCCAAGTCATTGGGGCCGGGGAGCTGTTTTAT.